This T cell receptor beta chain is drawn from a study of control samples from healthy donors and cancer patients. V shed 4 bases, J shed 8 bases, and the junction held 10 bases outside the gene matches. This CDR3 comprises 15 residues. Germline CDR1 MDHEN, CDR2 SYDVKM. This table comes from immunoSEQ multiplex PCR, and its TCRdb copy is limited to in-frame clones, with some not included. The sample has 150,000 to 200,000 clones, 88% seen once. The chain links TRBV28 to TRBJ1-2; 10 bases map to TRBD1. The clonotype was recovered from a man between 18 and 35 years old in good health. Sequencing input: blood. For the CDR3, the DNA is TGTGCCAGCAGTTCCTCCGGGACAGGGGTTTGGGGCTACACCTTC. Translated: CASSSSGTGVWGYTF.